This TCR beta chain is from a study of T cells in Graves' hyperthyroidism and ophthalmopathy. Whole-study results and caveats: In the blood, most expanded thyroid clonotypes above 0.001 appeared as well.

Comments on this clonotype: Its target is not known.

Regions amplified from RNA transcripts were the TCR beta CDR3 regions. The primer set for the first-round RT-PCR of the TCR CDR3 was HTBI. Via MiXCR, TCRdb re-called the multiplex PCR reads, giving one row per CDR3 protein. This table holds almost 600,000 distinct CDR3 sequences, roughly 50% found once. The clonotype was recovered from a woman between 18 and 29 years old with Graves' hyperthyroidism. Sequencing input: peripheral blood or thyroid tissue (not recorded which).

The CDR3 DNA reads as TGTGCCAGCAGCTTGGGACTAGCGGGAGAGGGCGGCTCCTACGAGCAGTACTTC. Encoded protein: CASSLGLAGEGGSYEQYF. The chain uses TRBV5-4 and TRBJ2-7, with 12 bases identical to TRBD2. In germline, CDR1 is SGHNT, CDR2 YYREEE (reference sequence). The CDR3 consists of 18 residues. V trimming: 0 bases; J trimming: 0 bases; junction bases outside the gene matches: 7.